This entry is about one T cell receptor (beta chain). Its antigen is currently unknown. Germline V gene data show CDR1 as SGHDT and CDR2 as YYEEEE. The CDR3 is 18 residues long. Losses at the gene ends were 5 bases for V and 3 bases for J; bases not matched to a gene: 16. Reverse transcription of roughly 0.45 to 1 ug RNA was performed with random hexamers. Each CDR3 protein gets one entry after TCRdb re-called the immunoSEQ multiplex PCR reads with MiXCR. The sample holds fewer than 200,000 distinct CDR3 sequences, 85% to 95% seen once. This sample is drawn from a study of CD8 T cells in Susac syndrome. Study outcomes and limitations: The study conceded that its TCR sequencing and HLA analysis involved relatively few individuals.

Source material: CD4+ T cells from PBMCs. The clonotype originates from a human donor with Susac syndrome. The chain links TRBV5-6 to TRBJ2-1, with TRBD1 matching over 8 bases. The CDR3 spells CASSPKGGQGANYNEQFF. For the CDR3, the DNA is TGTGCCAGCAGTCCTAAGGGGGGCCAGGGGGCTAACTACAATGAGCAGTTCTTC.